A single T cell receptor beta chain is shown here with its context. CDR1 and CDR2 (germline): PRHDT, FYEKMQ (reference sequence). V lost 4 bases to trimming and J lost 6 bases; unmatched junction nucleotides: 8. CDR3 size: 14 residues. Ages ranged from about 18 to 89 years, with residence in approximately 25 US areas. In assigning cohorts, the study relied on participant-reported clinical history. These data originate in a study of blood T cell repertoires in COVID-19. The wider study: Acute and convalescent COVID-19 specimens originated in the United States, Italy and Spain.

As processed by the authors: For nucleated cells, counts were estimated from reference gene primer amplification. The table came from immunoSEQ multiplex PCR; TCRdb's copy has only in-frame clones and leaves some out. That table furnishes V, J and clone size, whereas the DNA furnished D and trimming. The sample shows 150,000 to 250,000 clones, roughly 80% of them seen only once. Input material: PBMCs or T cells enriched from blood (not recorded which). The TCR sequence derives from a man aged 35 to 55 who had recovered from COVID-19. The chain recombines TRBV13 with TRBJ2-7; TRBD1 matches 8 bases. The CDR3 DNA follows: TGTGCCAGCAGCTGGACAGGGAGAATGGGCGAGCAGTACGTC. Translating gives CASSWTGRMGEQYV.